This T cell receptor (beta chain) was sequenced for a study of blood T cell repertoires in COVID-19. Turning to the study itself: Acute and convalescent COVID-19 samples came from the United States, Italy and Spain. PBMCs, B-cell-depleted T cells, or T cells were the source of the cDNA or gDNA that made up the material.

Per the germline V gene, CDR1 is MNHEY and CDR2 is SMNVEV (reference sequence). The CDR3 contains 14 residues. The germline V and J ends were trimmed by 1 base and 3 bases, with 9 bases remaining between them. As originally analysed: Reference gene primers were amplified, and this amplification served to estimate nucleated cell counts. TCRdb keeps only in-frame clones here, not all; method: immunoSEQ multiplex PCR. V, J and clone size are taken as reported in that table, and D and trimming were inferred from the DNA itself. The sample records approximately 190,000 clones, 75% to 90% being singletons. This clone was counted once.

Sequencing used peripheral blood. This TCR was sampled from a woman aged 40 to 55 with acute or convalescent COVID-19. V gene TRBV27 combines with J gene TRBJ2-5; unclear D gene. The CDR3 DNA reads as TGTGCCAGCAGTTTATGGGCCAGCAAAGAGACCCAGTACTTC. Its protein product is CASSLWASKETQYF.